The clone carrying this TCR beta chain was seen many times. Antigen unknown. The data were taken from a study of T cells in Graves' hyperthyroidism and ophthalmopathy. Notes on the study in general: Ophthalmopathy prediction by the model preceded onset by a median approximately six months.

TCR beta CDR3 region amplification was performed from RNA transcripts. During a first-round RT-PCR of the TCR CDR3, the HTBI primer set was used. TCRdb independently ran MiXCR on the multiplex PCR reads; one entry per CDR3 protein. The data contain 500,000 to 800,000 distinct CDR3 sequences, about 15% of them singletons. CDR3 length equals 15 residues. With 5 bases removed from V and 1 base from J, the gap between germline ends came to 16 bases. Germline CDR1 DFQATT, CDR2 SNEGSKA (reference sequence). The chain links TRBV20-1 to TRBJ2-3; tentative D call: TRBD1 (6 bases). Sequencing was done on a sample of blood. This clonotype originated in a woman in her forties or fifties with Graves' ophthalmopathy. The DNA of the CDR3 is TGCAGTGCTCCGTTACAGGGCTTGGGCACAGATACGCAGTATTTT. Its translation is CSAPLQGLGTDTQYF.